This T cell receptor (beta chain) was profiled in a study of cytomegalovirus exposure and HLA in healthy donors. PCR amplification relied on 60 Vbeta primers (plus 13 Jbeta primers). TCRdb's table, derived via immunoSEQ multiplex PCR, lists solely in-frame clones and lacks some. In the table there are 160,000 or so clones, around 75% of which are singletons. V shed 2 bases, J shed 5 bases, and the junction held 7 bases outside the gene matches. The CDR3 is 15 residues long. CDR1 is MNHNS, CDR2 SASEGT, per germline. In the case of this clone: Its specificity is not known.

Findings and caveats of the study: In the analysis, some V segments, TRBV6-2 and TRBV6-3 included, were excluded as indistinguishable. Presence/absence analyses assumed roughly uniform sequencing depth across donors. In a later analysis, the majority of CMV-associated beta chains seemingly showed HLA restriction. A later analysis linked a missense DCLRE1C variant to TCR beta V- and J-gene trimming.

The source material was PBMCs. This sequence was found in a female donor in good health and CMV-seronegative. The chain carries TRBV6-1 and TRBJ2-5; 8 bases line up with TRBD1. The CDR3, as DNA: TGTGCCAGCAGTGAAAACAGGGGGAGCCAGGAGACCCAGTACTTC. Its translation: CASSENRGSQETQYF.